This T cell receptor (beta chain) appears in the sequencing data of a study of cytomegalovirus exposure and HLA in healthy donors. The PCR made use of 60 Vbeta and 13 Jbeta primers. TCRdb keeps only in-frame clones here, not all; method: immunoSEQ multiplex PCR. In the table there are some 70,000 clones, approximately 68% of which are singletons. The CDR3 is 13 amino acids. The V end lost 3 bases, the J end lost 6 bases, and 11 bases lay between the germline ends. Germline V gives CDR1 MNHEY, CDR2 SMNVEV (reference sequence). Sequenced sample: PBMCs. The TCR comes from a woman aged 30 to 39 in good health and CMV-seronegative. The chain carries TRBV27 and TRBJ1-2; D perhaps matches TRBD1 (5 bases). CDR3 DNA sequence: TGTGCCAGCAGTTTGTTCAGGGATGATGGCTACACCTTC. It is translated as CASSLFRDDGYTF.